The 16 T cell receptor beta chains below all came from one sample that was sequenced in a study of CD8 T cells in Susac syndrome (dated by TCRdb to 2018 to 2020). The method was the immunoSEQ multiplex PCR assay. RNA was extracted using the RNeasy kit, and roughly 0.45 to 1 microgram was reverse transcribed with random hexamers. TCRdb itself trimmed the public reads at Q25 with fastp, ran MiXCR and retained productive beta chains. Rows are combined by CDR3 protein, so each entry shows the most common genes and DNA. This sample has some 190,000 distinct CDR3 sequences in its table, and 93% of those were observed once. The ten largest clones take up around 0.1% of the sample. Source material: CD4+ T cells from PBMCs. These receptors all stem from a human donor in good health.

The chain links TRBV28 to TRBJ1-5, with D unresolved. Germline V gene data show CDR1 as MDHEN and CDR2 as SYDVKM. The CDR3 is 15 amino acids. Trimming stripped 5 bases from V and 1 base from J, with 12 bases between. The CDR3 DNA reads as TGTGCCAGCAGTCCCCTGAGCGGAAGCAATCAGCCCCAGCATTTT. Translated, it gives CASSPLSGSNQPQHF.

This clonotype appeared a single time. The chain has TRBV7-3 and TRBJ2-6; D gene uncertain. The length of the CDR3 is 16 residues. The V end lost 5 bases, the J end lost 2 bases, and 13 bases lay between the germline ends. Per the germline V gene, CDR1 is SGHTA and CDR2 is FQGTGA. CDR3 protein: CASSRTGGAGANVLTF. CDR3 nucleotide sequence: TGTGCCAGCAGCCGGACGGGCGGTGCTGGGGCCAACGTCCTGACTTTC.

This chain connects TRBV4-2 to TRBJ1-6; 7 bases line up with TRBD1. From germline, CDR1 is LGHNA and CDR2 YNFKEQ. This CDR3 has 16 amino acids. With V trimmed by 4 bases and J by 7 bases, 10 bases remained unmatched. Here the CDR3 DNA reads TGTGCCAGCAGCCCCCGGGACAGTCCCGAAAATTCACCCCTCCACTTT. Translated: CASSPRDSPENSPLHF.

The rearrangement uses TRBV5-1 and TRBJ1-6; TRBD1 agrees at 8 bases. This CDR3 has 16 amino acids. V was clipped by 3 bases and J by 7 bases; unmatched bases: 9. Germline V gene sequence: CDR1 SGHRS, CDR2 YFSETQ. CDR3: CASSSHTGTGNSPLHF. CDR3 sequence (DNA): TGCGCCAGCAGCTCCCATACCGGGACAGGCAATTCACCCCTCCACTTT. Supplemented by reference TRBV5-1 and TRBJ1-6, the full variable domain reads KAGVTQTPRYLIKTRGQQVTLSCSPISGHRSVSWYQQTPGQGLQFLFEYFSETQRNKGNFPGRFSGRQFSNSRSEMNVSTLELGDSALYLCASSSHTGTGNSPLHFGNGTRLTVT.

This clonotype was seen once. The J gene is TRBJ2-7, the V gene TRBV28, with TRBD1 identical over 11 bases. With 7 bases clipped from V and 2 bases from J, the junction kept 4 bases outside the gene matches. The CDR3 is 14 residues long. Germline V gives CDR1 MDHEN, CDR2 SYDVKM. The CDR3 spells CASIGTGGTYEQYF. As DNA, the CDR3 is TGTGCCAGCATTGGGACAGGGGGTACCTACGAGCAGTACTTC. The variable domain in full, with the rest retrieved from reference TRBV28 and TRBJ2-7, is DVKVTQSSRYLVKRTGEKVFLECVQDMDHENMFWYRQDPGLGLRLIYFSYDVKMKEKGDIPEGYSVSREKKERFSLILESASTNQTSMYLCASIGTGGTYEQYFGPGTRLTVT.

As DNA, the CDR3 is TGTGCCAGCAGCCAAGAACGGGGCAATCAGCCCCAGCATTTT. Its translation: CASSQERGNQPQHF. The rearrangement links TRBV3-1 to TRBJ1-5; D is unclear. The V end lost 0 bases, the J end lost 2 bases, and 5 bases lay between the germline ends. The CDR3 spans 14 residues. Per germline, CDR1 LGHDT and CDR2 YNNKEL (reference sequence).

The chain uses TRBV5-1 and TRBJ2-5; D is tentatively TRBD1 or TRBD2 (5 bases each). The V gene's germline CDR1 is SGHRS and CDR2 YFSETQ. This CDR3 has 14 residues. The V gene lost 4 bases and the J gene lost 3 bases, with 13 bases spanning the gap. The CDR3 nucleotides read TGCGCCAGCAGCCAAGGGACGGGGAAAGAGACCCAGTACTTC. Its protein is CASSQGTGKETQYF.

The chain carries TRBV5-6 and TRBJ1-2; maybe TRBD1 (6 bases). The CDR3 is made up of 14 amino acids. The germline CDR1 and CDR2 sequences are SGHDT and YYEEEE. Trimming cost V 4 bases and J 4 bases, with 14 bases left between them. DNA of the CDR3: TGTGCCAGCAGCCTCCGTCCAGGGGTCTATGGCTACACCTTC. Translated, it gives CASSLRPGVYGYTF.

This rearrangement joins TRBV20-1 to TRBJ1-1; 7 bases fit TRBD1. J gave up 5 bases and V 3 bases, and 9 bases lay outside the gene matches. Looked up from germline, CDR1 is DFQATT and CDR2 is SNEGSKA (reference sequence). CDR3 length: 14 amino acids. CDR3 in amino acids: CSASDDRVRTEAFF. The CDR3, as DNA: TGCAGTGCTAGCGATGACAGGGTTCGGACTGAAGCTTTCTTT.

The chain has TRBV19 and TRBJ2-6; no definite D call. Trimming removed 5 bases from V and 5 bases from J, with 7 bases in between. The germline gives CDR1 LNHDA, CDR2 SQIVND (reference sequence). The CDR3 covers 13 residues. In DNA form, the CDR3 reads TGTGCCAGTAGTCCTTCTCGGGCCAACGTCCTGACTTTC. It translates to CASSPSRANVLTF.

CDR3 in amino acids: CASSFRGQQETQYF. CDR3 coding DNA: TGCGCCAGCAGCTTCCGGGGACAGCAAGAGACCCAGTACTTC. The chain couples TRBV5-1 to TRBJ2-5; 7 positions agree with TRBD1. Germline assignment: CDR1 SGHRS and CDR2 YFSETQ. With 2 bases clipped from V and 2 bases from J, the junction kept 3 bases outside the gene matches. CDR3 length: 14 residues.

The rearrangement uses TRBV20-1 and TRBJ1-2, with a possible D match to TRBD1 (5 bases). CDR1 and CDR2 (germline): DFQATT, SNEGSKA (reference sequence). This CDR3 has 14 residues. V gave up 3 bases and J gave up 5 bases, with 16 bases separating them. This CDR3 is CSARPGAGLYGYTF. Written as DNA, the CDR3 is TGCAGTGCTAGGCCCGGGGCAGGGTTGTATGGCTACACCTTC.

The rearrangement uses TRBV15 and TRBJ2-4; D may correspond to TRBD1 or TRBD2 (5 bases each). Per germline, CDR1 LNHNV and CDR2 YYDKDF (reference sequence). The ends were cut back, 0 bases at V and 0 bases at J, with 9 bases in the middle. CDR3 length: 16 amino acids. The CDR3 spells CATSRDAGAAKNIQYF. CDR3 bases: TGTGCCACCAGCAGAGATGCCGGGGCAGCCAAAAACATTCAGTACTTC.

The rearrangement uses TRBV12-3 or TRBV12-4 and TRBJ1-2; D remains ambiguous. V gave up 4 bases and J gave up 6 bases, with 9 bases separating them. CDR3 length: 12 amino acids. As DNA, the CDR3 is TGTGCCAGCAGTTCCTTAATCCATGGCTACACCTTC. Its translation is CASSSLIHGYTF.

The chain uses TRBV19 and TRBJ2-6; 8 nucleotides agree with TRBD1. CDR1 is LNHDA, CDR2 SQIVND, per germline (reference sequence). The length of the CDR3 is 17 residues. Germline trimming cut 5 bases from V and 1 base from J; bases unmatched to any gene: 7. CDR3 loop: CASSLGQGGSGANVLTF. The CDR3 DNA is TGTGCCAGTAGTCTAGGACAGGGCGGGTCTGGGGCCAACGTCCTGACTTTC.

The chain employs TRBV7-2 and TRBJ2-3; 12 bases align to TRBD2. V gave up 3 bases and J gave up 8 bases; unmatched junction bases: 12. Germline V CDR1 and CDR2: SGHTA, FQGNSA. The length of the CDR3 is 17 residues. CDR3 in amino acids: CASSFKDPSGGAGTQYF. CDR3 bases: TGTGCCAGCAGCTTCAAGGACCCTAGCGGGGGGGCCGGTACGCAGTATTTT.